The 32 T cell receptor beta chains presented below share a single source sample, sequenced in a study of blood T cell repertoires in COVID-19. The table came from immunoSEQ multiplex PCR; TCRdb's copy has only in-frame clones and leaves some out. The data hold about 120,000 clones, with 79% observed a single time. Sequencing was carried out using peripheral blood. The receptors originated from a woman at least 80 years old with acute or convalescent COVID-19.

This clone was observed a single time. The gene calls are TRBV28 and TRBJ1-5, with a weak D call TRBD1 (6 bases). Looked up from germline, CDR1 is MDHEN and CDR2 is SYDVKM. The CDR3 has 14 amino acids. V was pared by 7 bases and J by 1 base, with 11 bases between. For the CDR3, the DNA is TGTGCCAGCAAGGGGGTGTGGAGCAATCAGCCCCAGCATTTT. This codes for CASKGVWSNQPQHF. Complete variable domain (other parts from reference TRBV28 and TRBJ1-5): DVKVTQSSRYLVKRTGEKVFLECVQDMDHENMFWYRQDPGLGLRLIYFSYDVKMKEKGDIPEGYSVSREKKERFSLILESASTNQTSMYLCASKGVWSNQPQHFGDGTRLSIL.

This chain joins TRBV28 and TRBJ2-2; 11 bases match TRBD2. The CDR3 sequence is 14 residues long. Germline trimming cut 6 bases from V and 5 bases from J; bases unmatched to any gene: 2. Germline loops: CDR1 MDHEN, CDR2 SYDVKM. CDR3 nucleotides: TGTGCCAGCAGGTCTAGCGGGAGGACCGGGGAGCTGTTTTTT. Its protein product is CASRSSGRTGELFF.

This sequence joins TRBV3-1 (or the pseudogene TRBV3-2) and TRBJ1-6; possibly TRBD1 for D (5 bases). V shed 0 bases and J shed 7 bases, with 10 bases lying between them. The CDR3 is 15 residues long. Looked up from germline, CDR1 is LGHDT and CDR2 is YNNKEL (reference sequence). The CDR3 DNA reads TGTGCCAGCAGCCAAGAAGGCCAGGGAAATTCACCCCTCCACTTT. Protein product: CASSQEGQGNSPLHF.

This chain links TRBV2 with TRBJ1-3, with 8 bases aligning to TRBD1. Germline CDR1 SNHLY, CDR2 FYNNEI. The V and J ends lost 5 bases and 2 bases, in that order; junction bases with no gene match: 2. The CDR3 length is 14 residues. The CDR3 DNA is TGTGCCAGCAGTAAGGACAGGGCTGGAAACACCATATATTTT. Residues: CASSKDRAGNTIYF.

The rearrangement uses TRBV11-2 and TRBJ2-5; TRBD2 agrees at 8 bases. CDR1 is SGHAT, CDR2 FQNNGV, per germline. The CDR3 is made up of 14 amino acids. V lost 0 bases to trimming and J lost 7 bases; unmatched junction nucleotides: 4. This CDR3 reads CASSLDAAGGTQYF. The CDR3 DNA is TGTGCCAGCAGCTTAGACGCCGCGGGAGGGACCCAGTACTTC.

The chain combines TRBV19 with TRBJ2-1; TRBD1 agrees at 9 bases. The junction had 9 bases not matched to a gene; V was cut back by 4 bases and J by 5 bases. The CDR3 consists of 16 residues. The germline V gene has CDR1 LNHDA and CDR2 SQIVND (reference sequence). DNA of the CDR3: TGTGCCAGTAGTAGATGGGGGACAGGGCGGAACAATGAGCAGTTCTTC. Translation gives CASSRWGTGRNNEQFF.

The rearrangement uses TRBV28 and TRBJ1-2; 7 nucleotides agree with TRBD1. With 7 bases clipped from V and 4 bases from J, the junction kept 12 bases outside the gene matches. The CDR3 runs to 15 residues. The germline CDR1 and CDR2 sequences are MDHEN and SYDVKM. The CDR3 here is CASIPPGQLSYGYTF. The CDR3 coding sequence is TGTGCCAGCATCCCTCCGGGACAGCTTAGCTATGGCTACACCTTC.

The rearrangement links TRBV7-3 to TRBJ2-4; weak D call: TRBD1 (6 bases). The CDR3 spans 13 residues. Germline CDR1 is SGHTA and CDR2 is FQGTGA. Trimming removed 4 bases at V and 10 bases at J, with 14 bases between. CDR3 protein: CASSSTGSGIQYF. The CDR3 DNA is TGTGCCAGCAGCTCCACAGGGTCGGGGATTCAGTACTTC.

The chain links TRBV18 to TRBJ1-3; D ambiguous. Trimming removed 2 bases from V and 4 bases from J, with 12 bases in between. Germline CDR1 is KGHSH and CDR2 is LQKENI. The length of the CDR3 is 15 residues. The CDR3 DNA is TGTGCCAGCTCACCATTTCGGTCGGAGGGAAACACCATATATTTT. This encodes CASSPFRSEGNTIYF.

This clone was seen only a few times. J is TRBJ1-2 and V is TRBV4-1; 7 bases fit TRBD1. Trimming removed 4 bases from V and 5 bases from J; junction bases left unmatched: 13. The V gene's germline CDR1 is MGHRA and CDR2 YSYEKL. The CDR3 loop spans 16 amino acids. The CDR3 spells CASSPQTGVDRYGYTF. DNA of the CDR3: TGCGCCAGCAGCCCACAAACAGGGGTGGATCGATATGGCTACACCTTC.

The rearrangement links TRBV12-3 or TRBV12-4 to TRBJ2-7; the D gene is possibly TRBD2 (6 bases). Between the trimmed V and J ends, which lost 2 bases and 11 bases, there was a span of 16 bases. The CDR3 extends over 13 amino acids. CDR3 amino acids: CASSLWRGGEEYF. The CDR3 DNA sequence: TGTGCCAGCAGTTTATGGCGGGGCGGCGAAGAGTACTTC.

This clone was recorded only once. V gene TRBV6-5 combines with J gene TRBJ2-5; 8 bases match TRBD2. This CDR3 spans 14 amino acids. The V gene's germline CDR1 is MNHEY and CDR2 SVGAGI. V trimming: 4 bases; J trimming: 5 bases; junction bases outside the gene matches: 6. Here the CDR3 reads CASSFGGGFETQYF. The CDR3 coding sequence is TGTGCCAGCAGTTTCGGGGGGGGATTCGAGACCCAGTACTTC.

The chain is built from TRBV14 and TRBJ1-2, with 12 bases that match TRBD1. V lost 2 bases, J lost 5 bases, and 3 bases stayed unmatched. The CDR3 sequence is 15 residues long. From germline, CDR1 is SGHDN and CDR2 FVKESK. The CDR3 here is CASSQTGQGAYGYTF. CDR3 sequence (DNA): TGTGCCAGCAGCCAAACGGGACAGGGGGCTTATGGCTACACCTTC.

By share of the sample, this clone is medium-sized. This rearrangement joins TRBV5-1 to TRBJ2-2, with D perhaps TRBD2 (5 bases). Trimming took off 1 base at V and 4 bases at J, with 11 bases between the two ends. The CDR3 covers 15 residues. Germline V lookup: CDR1 SGHRS, CDR2 YFSETQ. The CDR3 here is CASSLNPGSTGELFF. Here the CDR3 DNA reads TGCGCCAGCAGCTTGAATCCGGGAAGCACCGGGGAGCTGTTTTTT.

CDR3 loop: CATAGGGSYEQYF. DNA of the CDR3: TGTGCCACCGCCGGGGGGGGCTCCTACGAGCAGTACTTC. The chain joins TRBV12-1 to TRBJ2-7; TRBD2 is taken as the D call from the table, unchecked against the DNA. TRBV12-1 is flagged as a pseudogene. The CDR3 loop spans 13 amino acids.

J is TRBJ2-3 and V is TRBV9; D might be TRBD1 (6 bases). CDR3 size: 16 residues. The ends were cut back, 3 bases at V and 3 bases at J, with 17 bases in the middle. CDR1 is SGDLS and CDR2 is YYNGEE in the germline V gene. The CDR3 region is CASSDNTGSVTDTQYF. CDR3 nucleotides: TGTGCCAGCAGCGATAATACAGGGTCAGTTACAGATACGCAGTATTTT. Complete variable domain (other parts from reference TRBV9 and TRBJ2-3): DSGVTQTPKHLITATGQRVTLRCSPRSGDLSVYWYQQSLDQGLQFLIQYYNGEERAKGNILERFSAQQFPDLHSELNLSSLELGDSALYFCASSDNTGSVTDTQYFGPGTRLTVL.

The chain uses TRBV7-2 and TRBJ2-3; D uncertain. This CDR3 spans 14 amino acids. The germline V gene has CDR1 SGHTA and CDR2 FQGNSA. Trimming removed 1 base from V and 2 bases from J, with 7 bases in between. The CDR3 reads CASSLGDFTDTQYF. CDR3 coding DNA: TGTGCCAGCAGCTTAGGTGACTTCACAGATACGCAGTATTTT.

The genes are TRBV5-1 and TRBJ2-3; D gene ambiguous. Germline CDR1 reads SGHRS; CDR2 reads YFSETQ. Trimming took 3 bases from V and 3 from J, leaving 11 bases between them. This CDR3 comprises 14 residues. CDR3 protein: CASSSLTLTDTQYF. In DNA form, the CDR3 reads TGCGCCAGCAGCTCTCTTACTCTTACAGATACGCAGTATTTT.

CDR3 sequence: CASSLGPPGQGNTGELFF. CDR3 coding DNA: TGTGCCAGCAGCTTAGGGCCACCGGGACAGGGGAACACCGGGGAGCTGTTTTTT. The chain carries TRBV7-2 and TRBJ2-2; 9 bases match TRBD1. Germline CDR1 reads SGHTA; CDR2 reads FQGNSA. The trim removed 1 base at V and 1 base at J, leaving 7 bases unmatched. The CDR3 has 18 amino acids.

The chain uses TRBV28 and TRBJ1-3; D unclear. CDR3 length equals 14 residues. Germline V lookup: CDR1 MDHEN, CDR2 SYDVKM. Trimming shortened V by 2 bases and J by 6 bases, and 11 bases separated the two germline ends. The CDR3 protein is CASSLGSPENTIYF. CDR3 in DNA: TGTGCCAGCAGTTTAGGCAGTCCTGAAAACACCATATATTTT. Variable domain in full (rest from reference TRBV28 and TRBJ1-3): DVKVTQSSRYLVKRTGEKVFLECVQDMDHENMFWYRQDPGLGLRLIYFSYDVKMKEKGDIPEGYSVSREKKERFSLILESASTNQTSMYLCASSLGSPENTIYFGEGSWLTVV.

This clone appeared a single time. The rearrangement uses TRBV14 and TRBJ2-7, with D possibly TRBD2 on 5 matching bases. Germline CDR1 and CDR2: SGHDN and FVKESK. The CDR3 covers 14 residues. V gave up 1 base and J gave up 3 bases, with 10 bases separating them. The CDR3 sequence is CASSQVSRGYEQYF. The CDR3 bases are TGTGCCAGCAGCCAAGTTTCCCGGGGCTACGAGCAGTACTTC.

The rearrangement joins TRBV30 to TRBJ1-1; the D is unclear. This CDR3 contains 13 residues. Germline V gene lookup returns CDR1 GTSNPN and CDR2 SVGIG (reference sequence). Trimming pared 1 base from V and 1 base from J, leaving 7 bases between. CDR3 DNA: TGTGCCTGGAGTGAGGACTCGAACACTGAAGCTTTCTTT. This translates into CAWSEDSNTEAFF.

The chain is built from TRBV7-9 and TRBJ2-1; TRBD2 might be the D (6 bases). Germline V gives CDR1 SEHNR, CDR2 FQNEAQ (reference sequence). CDR3 length: 16 amino acids. V lost 5 bases and J lost 5, with 19 bases in between. As DNA, the CDR3 is TGTGCCAGCAGCCCCGACTGGGCTAGCGAGAACAATGAGCAGTTCTTC. It translates to CASSPDWASENNEQFF.

The genes are TRBV12-3 or TRBV12-4 and TRBJ1-5; the D gene is possibly TRBD1 (5 bases). The CDR3 contains 13 residues. The V end was cut by 2 bases, the J end by 5 bases, with 7 bases between. The CDR3 here is CASSLTRDQPQHF. CDR3 DNA: TGTGCCAGCAGTTTAACCAGGGATCAGCCCCAGCATTTT.

This sequence joins TRBV7-9 and TRBJ2-7; 7 bases match TRBD1. Per germline, CDR1 SEHNR and CDR2 FQNEAQ (reference sequence). CDR3 length: 14 residues. V shed 5 bases, J shed 1 base, and the junction held 5 bases outside the gene matches. In nucleotides, the CDR3 is TGTGCCAGCAGCCCCAGGACAGGATCCTACGAGCAGTACTTC. Translated: CASSPRTGSYEQYF.

The gene calls are TRBV21-1 and TRBJ1-6; TRBD1 is taken as the D call from the table, unchecked against the DNA. TRBV21-1 is noted as a pseudogene. The CDR3 is 10 residues long. This chain's CDR3 is CASGLSPLHF. As DNA, the CDR3 is TGTGCCAGCGGGCTTTCTCCCCTCCACTTT.

The V call is TRBV11-2, the J call TRBJ1-2; D call uncertain. This CDR3 comprises 14 residues. Trimming removed 1 base at V and 8 bases at J, with 14 bases between. In germline, CDR1 is SGHAT, CDR2 FQNNGV. CDR3 nucleotides: TGTGCCAGCAGCTTAGGTGGCACGTCGGGAGGCTACACCTTC. The encoded protein is CASSLGGTSGGYTF.

This chain links TRBV29-1 with TRBJ1-2, with TRBD1 as a possible D gene (6 bases). Germline CDR1 reads SQVTM; CDR2 reads ANQGSEA. V was pared by 7 bases and J by 3 bases, with 18 bases between. The CDR3 spans 14 residues. CDR3: CSADGQGNHYGYTF. The CDR3, as DNA: TGCAGCGCCGACGGCCAGGGGAATCACTATGGCTACACCTTC.

The chain has TRBV7-2 and TRBJ2-1; D is perhaps TRBD1 (5 bases). Trimming took 4 bases from V and 14 from J, leaving 21 bases between them. This CDR3 spans 14 amino acids. In germline, CDR1 is SGHTA, CDR2 FQGNSA. The CDR3 reads CASSSLSQGRGKFF. CDR3 bases: TGTGCCAGCAGCTCCCTATCCCAGGGAAGGGGTAAGTTCTTC.

The V gene is TRBV6-6, the J gene TRBJ2-4; D unresolved. V was cut by 6 bases and J by 12 bases, with 21 bases left in between. Germline loops: CDR1 MNHNY, CDR2 SVGAGI (reference sequence). The CDR3 extends over 14 amino acids. CDR3 in DNA: TGTGCCAGCAGCCCCCCAATAGCCAAAATTGGTCAGTACTTC. It encodes CASSPPIAKIGQYF.

The chain recombines TRBV29-1 with TRBJ2-7, with D possibly matching TRBD2 (6 bases). The V end lost 4 bases, the J end lost 1 base, and 11 bases lay between the germline ends. Germline V gene sequence: CDR1 SQVTM, CDR2 ANQGSEA. There are 13 residues in the CDR3. The CDR3 loop reads CSVAEGGSYEQYF. Written as DNA, the CDR3 is TGCAGCGTTGCCGAGGGAGGATCCTACGAGCAGTACTTC.

J is TRBJ2-5 and V is TRBV5-1, with D possibly being TRBD2 (7 bases). The germline V and J ends were trimmed by 4 bases and 5 bases, with 15 bases remaining between them. In germline, CDR1 is SGHRS, CDR2 YFSETQ. The CDR3 has 14 amino acids. The CDR3 sequence is CASSQAGGPETQYF. In DNA form, the CDR3 reads TGCGCCAGCAGCCAGGCCGGGGGGCCCGAGACCCAGTACTTC.